This TCR beta chain was captured by sequencing in a study of blood T cell repertoires in COVID-19. Study background: PBMCs, B-cell-depleted T cells, or T cells were the source of the cDNA or gDNA that made up the material.

Authors' processing steps: From reference gene primer amplification, estimates of nucleated cell counts were derived. Profiled with immunoSEQ multiplex PCR; TCRdb holds only in-frame clones, not every one. From that table come the V and J calls and clone size; the DNA was used to work out D and trimming. Of around 130,000 clones listed, roughly 84% were seen once; the top ten hold about 1.3%. After removal of 4 bases from V and 1 base from J, the junction contained 6 bases not matched to a gene. From germline, CDR1 is SGHRS and CDR2 YFSETQ. The CDR3 loop spans 15 amino acids. The chain links TRBV5-1 to TRBJ2-3; 7 bases match TRBD1. The sequencing sample was made of peripheral blood. The sequence came from a man in his fifties or sixties with acute or convalescent COVID-19. The CDR3 sequence is CASSPDQGGTDTQYF. CDR3 nucleotides: TGCGCCAGCAGCCCGGACCAGGGGGGCACAGATACGCAGTATTTT.